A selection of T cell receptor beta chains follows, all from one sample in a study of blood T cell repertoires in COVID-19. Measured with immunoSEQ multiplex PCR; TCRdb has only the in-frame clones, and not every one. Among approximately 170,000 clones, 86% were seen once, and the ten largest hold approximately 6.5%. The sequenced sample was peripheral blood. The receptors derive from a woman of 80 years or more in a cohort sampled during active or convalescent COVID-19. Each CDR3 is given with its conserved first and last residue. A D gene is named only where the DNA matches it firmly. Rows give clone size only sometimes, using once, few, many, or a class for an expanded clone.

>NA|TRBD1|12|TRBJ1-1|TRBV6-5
CASSSTGGKAFF
TGTGCCAGCAGTTCAACAGGGGGCAAGGCTTTCTTT
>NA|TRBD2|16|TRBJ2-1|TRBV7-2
CASSPVAGRSYNEQFF
TGTGCCAGCAGCCCTGTAGCGGGAAGGTCCTACAATGAGCAGTTCTTC
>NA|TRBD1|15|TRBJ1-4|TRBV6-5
CASSLDRGRGEKLFF
TGTGCCAGCAGCTTAGACAGGGGACGCGGTGAAAAACTGTTTTTT
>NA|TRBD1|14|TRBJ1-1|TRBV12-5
CASGSGQGGSGAFF
TGTGCTAGTGGTTCGGGACAGGGTGGGTCAGGGGCTTTCTTT
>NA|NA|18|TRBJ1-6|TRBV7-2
CASSLALSRGGYNSPLHF
TGTGCCAGCAGCTTAGCGCTAAGTCGGGGGGGCTATAATTCACCCCTCCACTTT
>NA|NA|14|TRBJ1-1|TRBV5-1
CASSLGQMHTEAFF
TGCGCCAGCAGCTTGGGGCAGATGCACACTGAAGCTTTCTTT
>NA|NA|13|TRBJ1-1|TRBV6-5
CASSYSTGAEAFF
TGTGCCAGCAGTTACTCGACAGGTGCTGAAGCTTTCTTT
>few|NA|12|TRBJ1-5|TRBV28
CASRQSHQPQHF
TGTGCCAGCAGACAAAGTCATCAGCCCCAGCATTTT
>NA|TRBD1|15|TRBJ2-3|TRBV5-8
CASSYTGQSTDTQYF
TGTGCCAGCAGCTACACGGGACAGAGCACAGATACGCAGTATTTT
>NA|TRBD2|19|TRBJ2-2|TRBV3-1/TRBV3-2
CASSFRSGAGSAGTGELFF
TGTGCCAGCAGCTTCCGTAGCGGGGCGGGATCGGCGGGGACCGGGGAGCTGTTTTTT
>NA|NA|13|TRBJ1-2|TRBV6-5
CASSAHRVYGYTF
TGTGCCAGCAGCGCTCACAGGGTCTATGGCTACACCTTC
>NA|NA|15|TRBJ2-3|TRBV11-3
CASSLGQLGTDTQYF
TGTGCCAGCAGCTTAGGACAACTAGGCACAGATACGCAGTATTTT
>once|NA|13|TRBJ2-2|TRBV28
CATGTANTGELFF
TGTGCCACCGGGACTGCAAACACCGGGGAGCTGTTTTTT
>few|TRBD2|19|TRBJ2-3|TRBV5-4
CASSLHLLAGGLSTDTQYF
TGTGCCAGCAGCCTGCATCTCTTAGCGGGGGGCCTTAGCACAGATACGCAGTATTTT
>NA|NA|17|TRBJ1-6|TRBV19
CASSLGRWSSYNSPLHF
TGTGCCAGTAGTCTAGGGCGGTGGAGCTCCTATAATTCACCCCTCCACTTT
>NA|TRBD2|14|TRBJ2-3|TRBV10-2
CASRTSGGTDTQYF
TGCGCCAGCAGGACTAGCGGGGGCACAGATACGCAGTATTTT
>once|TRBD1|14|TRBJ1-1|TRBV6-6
CASSGQGLDTEAFF
TGTGCCAGCAGTGGACAGGGGCTCGACACTGAAGCTTTCTTT
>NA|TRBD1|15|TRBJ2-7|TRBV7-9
CASSQSLGQGYEQYF
TGTGCCAGCAGCCAATCCTTGGGACAGGGCTACGAGCAGTACTTC
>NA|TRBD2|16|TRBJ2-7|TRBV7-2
CASSLVSSGAPYEQYF
TGTGCCAGCAGCTTAGTCTCTAGCGGGGCACCCTACGAGCAGTACTTC
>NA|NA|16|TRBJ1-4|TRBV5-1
CASSLAGEQTYEKLFF
TGCGCCAGCAGCTTGGCCGGTGAACAGACCTATGAAAAACTGTTTTTT
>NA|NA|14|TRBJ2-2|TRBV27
CASSYVRETGELFF
TGTGCCAGCAGCTATGTTCGGGAAACCGGGGAGCTGTTTTTT
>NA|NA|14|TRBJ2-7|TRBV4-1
CASSHTNRAYEQYF
TGCGCCAGCAGCCACACCAACCGGGCCTACGAGCAGTACTTC
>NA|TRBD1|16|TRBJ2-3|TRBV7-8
CASSGRGTGAAYTQYF
TGTGCCAGCAGCGGGAGGGGGACAGGGGCAGCTTATACGCAGTATTTT
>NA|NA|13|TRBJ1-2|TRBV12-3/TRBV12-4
CASSLGGNYGYTF
TGTGCCAGCAGTTTAGGAGGGAACTATGGCTACACCTTC
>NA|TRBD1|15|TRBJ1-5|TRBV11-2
CASSSGQTINQPQHF
TGTGCCAGCAGCTCGGGACAGACTATTAATCAGCCCCAGCATTTT
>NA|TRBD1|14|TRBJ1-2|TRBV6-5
CASSYGTGNYGYTF
TGTGCCAGCAGTTACGGGACAGGGAACTATGGCTACACCTTC
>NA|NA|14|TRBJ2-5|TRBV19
CASSPPGGRRAQYF
TGTGCCAGTAGTCCCCCCGGGGGAAGAAGAGCCCAGTACTTC
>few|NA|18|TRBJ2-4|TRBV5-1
CASSLVRGSDLAKNIQYF
TGCGCCAGCAGCTTGGTGAGGGGGAGCGACTTAGCCAAAAACATTCAGTACTTC
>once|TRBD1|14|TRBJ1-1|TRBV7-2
CASSPRTGESKAFF
TGTGCCAGCAGCCCGCGGACAGGGGAGAGTAAAGCTTTCTTT
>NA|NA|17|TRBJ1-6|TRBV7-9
CASSFYGWPRGNSPLHF
TGTGCCAGCAGCTTTTATGGTTGGCCCAGAGGTAATTCACCCCTCCACTTT
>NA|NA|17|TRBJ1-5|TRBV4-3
CASSQDLSKASDQPQHF
TGCGCCAGCAGCCAAGATCTTAGCAAAGCCAGCGATCAGCCCCAGCATTTT
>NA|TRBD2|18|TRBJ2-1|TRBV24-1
CATSDSGLAGGAIDEQFF
TGTGCCACCAGTGATTCGGGACTAGCGGGGGGTGCTATCGATGAGCAGTTCTTC
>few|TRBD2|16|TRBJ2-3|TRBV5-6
CASSLRVAGGAHPQYF
TGTGCCAGCAGCTTAAGAGTAGCGGGAGGCGCACATCCGCAGTATTTT
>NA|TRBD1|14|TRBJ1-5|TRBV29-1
CSVAFGTGGQPQHF
TGCAGCGTTGCTTTCGGGACAGGGGGTCAGCCCCAGCATTTT
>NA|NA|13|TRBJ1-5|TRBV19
CASSIDGIQPQHF
TGTGCCAGTAGTATAGACGGGATTCAGCCCCAGCATTTT
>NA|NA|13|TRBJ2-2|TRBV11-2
CASSLTDRGELFF
TGTGCCAGCAGCTTAACAGACCGCGGGGAGCTGTTTTTT
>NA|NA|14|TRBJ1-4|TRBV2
CASSESAGREKLFF
TGTGCCAGCAGTGAGAGCGCAGGGCGGGAAAAACTGTTTTTT
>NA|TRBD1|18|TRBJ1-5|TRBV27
CASSLKPQGAGDNQPQHF
TGTGCCAGCAGTCTAAAACCCCAGGGGGCCGGAGACAATCAGCCCCAGCATTTT
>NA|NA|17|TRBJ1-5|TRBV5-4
CASSLQGLDNSNQPQHF
TGTGCCAGCAGCCTCCAAGGCCTGGACAATAGCAATCAGCCCCAGCATTTT